Listed here are 17 T cell receptor beta chains from one sample, sequenced in a study of T cell clonality in common variable immunodeficiency. The data were produced by immunoSEQ multiplex PCR, yet TCRdb's version contains in-frame clones alone and is incomplete. The sample holds 50,000 to 60,000 clones, and no clone turns up only once. Sequenced input: peripheral blood mononuclear cells. The receptors derive from a person aged 18 to 75 in good health.

The sample holds many counts of this clone. The read gets to within 3 residues of the CDR3 end, and the germline J gene fills in the rest. The genes are TRBV7-6 and TRBJ1-1, with TRBD1 matching over 7 bases. V gave up 8 bases and J gave up 2 bases; unmatched junction bases: 8. The CDR3 extends over 14 amino acids. Germline CDR1 is SGHVS and CDR2 is FNYEAQ. The CDR3 region is CASSPGTANTEAFF. The CDR3 bases that were read are TGTGCCAGCTCCCCAGGGACAGCCAACACTGAA. The full variable domain, its missing parts supplied by reference TRBV7-6 and TRBJ1-1, is GAGVSQSPRYKVTKRGQDVALRCDPISGHVSLYWYRQALGQGPEFLTYFNYEAQQDKSGLPNDRFSAERPEGSISTLTIQRTEQRDSAMYRCASSPGTANTEAFFGQGTRLTVV.

This clone was detected a few times. The read ends 3 residues before the CDR3 terminus; that terminus is restored from the germline J gene. The chain employs TRBV18 and TRBJ1-1; D gene uncertain. V was pared by 3 bases and J by 0 bases, with 17 bases between. The CDR3 consists of 17 residues. The germline V gene has CDR1 KGHSH and CDR2 LQKENI. The DNA read from the CDR3 is TGTGCCAGCTCACCCCTGGCAGGTATCTCTATGAACACTGAA. Its translation is CASSPLAGISMNTE. The entire CDR3 is CASSPLAGISMNTEAFF. Using reference TRBV18 and TRBJ1-1 for the parts outside the CDR3, the full variable domain is NAGVMQNPRHLVRRRGQEARLRCSPMKGHSHVYWYRQLPEEGLKFMVYLQKENIIDESGMPKERFSAEFPKEGPSILRIQQVVRGDSAAYFCASSPLAGISMNTEAFFGQGTRLTVV.

This clone was counted ten times or more. The CDR3 is cut off 3 residues early in the read; its end comes from the germline J gene. The rearrangement joins TRBV18 to TRBJ2-1, with 9 bases matching TRBD2. V lost 6 bases, J lost 1 base, and 10 bases stayed unmatched. Germline V gene sequence: CDR1 KGHSH, CDR2 LQKENI. CDR3 length equals 17 residues. CDR3 residues: CASSPRSGSLSYNEQFF. Incomplete CDR3 DNA: TGTGCCAGCTCCCCTCGTAGCGGGAGCCTGTCCTACAATGAG.

A word on this clone: The read is 3 residues too short to cover the CDR3 end, so that end is filled in from the germline J gene. The chain links TRBV19 to TRBJ2-7, with 15 bases that match TRBD2. The J segment lost 4 bases and the V segment lost 3 bases, leaving 13 bases of the junction unmatched. CDR1 and CDR2 (germline): LNHDA, SQIVND (reference sequence). This CDR3 spans 19 amino acids. CDR3 DNA (partial): TGTGCCAGTAGTATGGATGGGACTAGCGGGAGGCCGATTATTTACGAG. The encoded protein is CASSMDGTSGRPIIYE. The complete CDR3 sequence is CASSMDGTSGRPIIYEQYF.

This clone has at least ten counts. The sequence runs out 3 residues before the end of the CDR3; the remainder is reconstructed from the germline J gene. The chain recombines TRBV7-6 with TRBJ2-7; weak D call: TRBD2 (6 bases). The CDR3 runs 16 residues. Germline loops: CDR1 SGHVS, CDR2 FNYEAQ. Trimming removed 1 base from V and 6 bases from J, with 19 bases in between. The sequenced part of the CDR3 DNA is TGTGCCAGCAGCTTAGAAGATGGGCGACTAGGCGGCGAG. This translates into CASSLEDGRLGGE. The whole CDR3 reads CASSLEDGRLGGEQYF.

Ten or more counts support this clone. The read terminates 3 residues ahead of where the CDR3 ends, so the germline J gene completes it. The chain is built from TRBV2 and TRBJ2-7; 8 nucleotides match TRBD1. Germline lookup yields CDR1 SNHLY and CDR2 FYNNEI. V lost 6 bases to trimming and J lost 3 bases; unmatched junction nucleotides: 7. The CDR3 length is 14 residues. CDR3 bases read: TGTGCCAGCAGATATGGACAGGGCGGCTACGAG. The encoded protein is CASRYGQGGYE. The entire CDR3 sequence reads CASRYGQGGYEQYF.

This clone was counted many times. The read terminates 3 residues before the CDR3 end, so the remaining end is supplied by the germline J gene. The chain combines TRBV7-9 with TRBJ2-2; D perhaps matches TRBD1 (5 bases). The germline gives CDR1 SEHNR, CDR2 FQNEAQ (reference sequence). The CDR3 runs 13 residues. The V end lost 11 bases, the J end lost 4 bases, and 14 bases lay between the germline ends. The CDR3 spells CAPGQGVTGELFF. The covered CDR3 bases are TGTGCCCCGGGTCAGGGTGTCACCGGGGAG.

This clone occurred many times. Read sequence stops 3 residues before the CDR3 end, and the germline J gene provides the missing end. The V call is TRBV18, the J call TRBJ2-3; D is ambiguous. The CDR3 extends over 15 amino acids. Germline V gives CDR1 KGHSH, CDR2 LQKENI. The V gene lost 2 bases and the J gene lost 2 bases, with 11 bases spanning the gap. The covered CDR3 bases are TGTGCCAGCTCACCAGAGCCTACCCTCACAGATACG. It encodes CASSPEPTLTDT. The whole CDR3 sequence is CASSPEPTLTDTQYF.

This clone was counted at least ten times. Read sequence stops 3 residues before the CDR3 end, and the germline J gene provides the missing end. V gene TRBV9 combines with J gene TRBJ2-1; TRBD1 is a possible D gene (5 bases). This CDR3 has 15 amino acids. Trimming took 2 bases from V and 0 from J, leaving 9 bases between them. The germline gives CDR1 SGDLS, CDR2 YYNGEE. The covered CDR3 bases are TGTGCCAGCAGCGTGACAGCTAACTCCTACAATGAG. This sequence encodes CASSVTANSYNE. The full CDR3 protein reads CASSVTANSYNEQFF. The full variable domain, completed using reference TRBV9 and TRBJ2-1, is DSGVTQTPKHLITATGQRVTLRCSPRSGDLSVYWYQQSLDQGLQFLIQYYNGEERAKGNILERFSAQQFPDLHSELNLSSLELGDSALYFCASSVTANSYNEQFFGPGTRLTVL.

This clone was seen many times. Sequencing ends 3 residues short of the CDR3 end; the germline J gene provides the rest. The chain has TRBV30 and TRBJ2-4; D tentatively reads TRBD1 or TRBD2 (6 bases each). The CDR3 runs 14 residues. The germline V gene has CDR1 GTSNPN and CDR2 SVGIG (reference sequence). Trimming stripped 3 bases from V and 3 bases from J, with 12 bases between. The CDR3 loop is CAWSDRRGKNIQYF. CDR3 bases read: TGTGCCTGGAGCGACAGGAGGGGCAAAAACATT.

This clone has at least ten counts. Read sequence stops 3 residues before the CDR3 end, and the germline J gene provides the missing end. The chain couples TRBV20-1 to TRBJ1-2, with 7 bases lining up with TRBD1. CDR3 size: 13 residues. Looked up from germline, CDR1 is DFQATT and CDR2 is SNEGSKA (reference sequence). V gave up 3 bases and J gave up 3 bases; unmatched junction bases: 4. CDR3 DNA (partial): TGCAGTGCTAGGGACAGGCGCCACTATGGC. Translated, it gives CSARDRRHYG. The entire CDR3 is CSARDRRHYGYTF.

This clone has ten or more counts. The read gets to within 3 residues of the CDR3 end, and the germline J gene fills in the rest. This sequence joins TRBV4-1 and TRBJ2-3; the match to TRBD1 covers 7 bases. CDR1 MGHRA and CDR2 YSYEKL come from the germline V gene. CDR3 length equals 13 residues. Trimming took 4 bases from V and 6 from J; bases not matched to a gene: 4. CDR3: CASSLTGDDTQYF. The DNA read from the CDR3 is TGCGCCAGCAGCCTTACAGGGGACGATACG.

The table lists this clone with many counts. Read sequence stops 3 residues before the CDR3 end, and the germline J gene provides the missing end. The V and J genes are TRBV19 and TRBJ2-7; 9 positions agree with TRBD2. The trim removed 2 bases at V and 2 bases at J, leaving 4 bases unmatched. The CDR3 extends over 15 amino acids. Per the germline V gene, CDR1 is LNHDA and CDR2 is SQIVND (reference sequence). CDR3 DNA, as far as it was read: TGTGCCAGTAGTATAACGACTAGCGGTACCTACGAG. It encodes CASSITTSGTYE. In full, the CDR3 is CASSITTSGTYEQYF.

The table lists this clone with many counts. The CDR3 extends 3 residues past the end of the read, so its final part is completed from the germline J gene. The chain joins TRBV13 to TRBJ2-5; D is possibly TRBD1 (6 bases). CDR1 and CDR2 from the germline V gene are PRHDT and FYEKMQ (reference sequence). Trimming removed 7 bases at V and 1 base at J, with 10 bases between. The CDR3 covers 13 residues. The CDR3: CASTQGFQETQYF. The part of the CDR3 DNA that was read is TGTGCCAGCACCCAGGGGTTCCAAGAGACC.

This clone was observed at least ten times. Sequencing ends 3 residues short of the CDR3 end; the germline J gene provides the rest. This chain connects TRBV20-1 to TRBJ2-2, with 8 bases fitting TRBD1. Germline V CDR1 and CDR2: DFQATT, SNEGSKA (reference sequence). The CDR3 loop spans 16 amino acids. CDR3 bases read: TGCAGTGCTTCCTCGTCAGGGGGCCTTCAAGATTCACCG. Translation gives CSASSSGGLQDSP. The whole CDR3 sequence is CSASSSGGLQDSPLFF.

This clone was picked up many times. The observed sequence ends 3 residues before the CDR3 terminus, with the missing tail filled in from the germline J gene. V is TRBV19 and J is TRBJ2-5; 8 bases fit TRBD2. The germline V gene encodes CDR1 LNHDA and CDR2 SQIVND (reference sequence). CDR3 size: 16 residues. J was trimmed by 2 bases and V by 6 bases; bases with no gene match: 11. The CDR3 protein is CASSRSSGTGQETQYF. Partial CDR3 DNA: TGTGCCAGTAGCCGCAGTAGCGGGACGGGTCAAGAGACC.

This clone came up many times. With the read ending 3 residues before the CDR3 end, the germline J gene is used to fill in that end. The chain employs TRBV2 and TRBJ2-3; no clear D gene. This CDR3 spans 13 amino acids. V was pared by 3 bases and J by 5 bases, with 9 bases between. In germline, CDR1 is SNHLY, CDR2 FYNNEI. The CDR3 DNA, read in part, is TGTGCCAGCAGTGACCAGGAGTTAGATACG. Translation: CASSDQELDT. The CDR3, in full, reads CASSDQELDTQYF.